The 20 T cell receptor beta chains below were found in one sample sequenced in a study of regulatory T cells in long-lasting Graves disease. Time point indicated: newly diagnosed GD, antithyroid drugs for less than 3 months. PBMC RNA was the source of the TCR library. TCR beta libraries were built with iRepertoire HTBI primers and Arm-PCR of CDR3 regions. MiXCR, applied by TCRdb to the multiplex PCR reads, yields one record per CDR3 protein. The sample has more than 300,000 distinct CDR3 sequences; roughly a sixth are singletons. The source material was peripheral blood mononuclear cells (PBMCs), sampled at new diagnosis, from a patient treated with antithyroid drugs. The receptor set was obtained from a female donor with Graves disease.

This clonotype showed up many times. The chain joins TRBV20-1 to TRBJ1-6; D uncertain. The V end lost 0 bases, the J end lost 7 bases, and 13 bases lay between the germline ends. CDR1 DFQATT and CDR2 SNEGSKA come from the germline V gene (reference sequence). This CDR3 spans 15 amino acids. CDR3 in DNA: TGCAGTGCTAGAGATGTGGGTTTAGGGAATTCACCCCTCCACTTT. As protein: CSARDVGLGNSPLHF.

The chain couples TRBV20-1 to TRBJ2-7; 11 bases match TRBD2. The CDR3 extends over 14 amino acids. Germline V CDR1 and CDR2: DFQATT, SNEGSKA (reference sequence). The CDR3: CSLVPSGGPYEQYF. The CDR3 nucleotides read TGCAGCTTAGTTCCTAGCGGGGGGCCGTACGAGCAGTACTTC.

This clonotype was observed many times. The V gene is TRBV7-9, the J gene TRBJ1-2; D remains unclear. The germline CDR1 and CDR2 sequences are SEHNR and FQNEAQ (reference sequence). V was pared by 5 bases and J by 2 bases, with 12 bases between. The CDR3 has 14 residues. The CDR3 bases are TGTGCCAGCAGCCCACCATCAAGAAACTATGGCTACACCTTC. Protein: CASSPPSRNYGYTF.

At least ten counts were recorded for this clonotype. This rearrangement joins TRBV2 to TRBJ2-3; maybe TRBD1 (6 bases). Germline values: CDR1 SNHLY, CDR2 FYNNEI. V gave up 4 bases and J gave up 4 bases, with 12 bases separating them. This CDR3 contains 14 residues. CDR3 residues: CASSVGQPPDTQYF. In DNA, the CDR3 is TGTGCCAGCAGTGTAGGACAGCCCCCAGATACGCAGTATTTT. Drawing the rest from reference TRBV2 and TRBJ2-3, the complete variable domain is EPEVTQTPSHQVTQMGQEVILRCVPISNHLYFYWYRQILGQKVEFLVSFYNNEISEKSEIFDDQFSVERPDGSNFTLKIRSTKLEDSAMYFCASSVGQPPDTQYFGPGTRLTVL.

This clonotype was recorded many times. The CDR3 DNA reads TGTGCCAGCAGCGAACATCGGGGATCCACCCCGCTGGAGACCCAGTACTTC. Amino acid sequence: CASSEHRGSTPLETQYF. This chain connects TRBV7-9 to TRBJ2-5, with a possible D match to TRBD2 (5 bases). The length of the CDR3 is 17 residues. Trimming cost V 5 bases and J 5 bases, with 24 bases left between them. Germline lookup yields CDR1 SEHNR and CDR2 FQNEAQ (reference sequence).

This clonotype appeared many times. The genes are TRBV4-2 and TRBJ2-3, with 14 bases aligning to TRBD2. The J segment lost 1 base and the V segment lost 0 bases, leaving 3 bases of the junction unmatched. There are 18 residues in the CDR3. CDR1 and CDR2 from the germline V gene are LGHNA and YNFKEQ. Here the CDR3 DNA reads TGTGCCAGCAGCCAAGACGGGACTAGCGGGGGACGCACAGATACGCAGTATTTT. Protein: CASSQDGTSGGRTDTQYF.

This clonotype was counted at least ten times. This chain joins TRBV12-3 or TRBV12-4 and TRBJ2-3; 7 bases line up with TRBD1. This CDR3 is 17 amino acids long. J gave up 0 bases and V 5 bases, and 11 bases lay outside the gene matches. In DNA form, the CDR3 reads TGTGCCAGCAGTCTACCGGGACAGCTTTCTAGCACAGATACGCAGTATTTT. It translates to CASSLPGQLSSTDTQYF.

This clonotype was observed at least ten times. The rearrangement joins TRBV28 to TRBJ1-1; D perhaps matches TRBD1 (5 bases). The CDR3 is made up of 16 amino acids. The germline V gene has CDR1 MDHEN and CDR2 SYDVKM. V was clipped by 4 bases and J by 3 bases, with 18 bases between them. As DNA, the CDR3 is TGTGCCAGCAGTTCCCTCCGTTTGTGGGGCGACACTGAAGCTTTCTTT. It is translated as CASSSLRLWGDTEAFF.

This clonotype was detected many times. V gene TRBV5-1 combines with J gene TRBJ1-4; D possibly corresponds to TRBD1 (6 bases). V lost 3 bases, J lost 5 bases, and 11 bases lay in between. The CDR3 has 14 amino acids. Germline assignment: CDR1 SGHRS and CDR2 YFSETQ. The CDR3 DNA follows: TGCGCCAGCAGCTCCGGGACACCGAATGAAAAACTGTTTTTT. Its protein is CASSSGTPNEKLFF.

Ten or more counts support this clonotype. The chain joins TRBV10-3 to TRBJ2-6; TRBD1 aligns across 8 bases. J lost 1 base, V lost 6 bases, and 11 bases had no gene match. Germline CDR1 and CDR2: ENHRY and SYGVKD. The CDR3 is made up of 18 amino acids. The CDR3 nucleotides are TGTGCCATCAGCGTGGGGGGACAGGACCTTTCTGGGGCCAACGTCCTGACTTTC. This codes for CAISVGGQDLSGANVLTF.

This chain links TRBV19 with TRBJ1-4; 9 positions match TRBD1. V gave up 7 bases and J gave up 6 bases; unmatched junction bases: 6. Germline V gene data show CDR1 as LNHDA and CDR2 as SQIVND (reference sequence). The CDR3 length is 14 residues. The CDR3 region is CASTVTGGDEKLFF. CDR3 DNA sequence: TGTGCCAGTACCGTGACAGGGGGGGATGAAAAACTGTTTTTT. The whole variable domain, filled in from reference TRBV19 and TRBJ1-4, reads DGGITQSPKYLFRKEGQNVTLSCEQNLNHDAMYWYRQDPGQGLRLIYYSQIVNDFQKGDIAEGYSVSREKKESFPLTVTSAQKNPTAFYLCASTVTGGDEKLFFGSGTQLSVL.

The V gene is TRBV19, the J gene TRBJ1-5, with D possibly TRBD1 on 5 matching bases. The CDR3 consists of 15 residues. Germline V gene data show CDR1 as LNHDA and CDR2 as SQIVND (reference sequence). V gave up 10 bases and J gave up 0 bases, with 16 bases separating them. The CDR3 sequence: CATKGSGTSNQPQHF. CDR3 sequence (DNA): TGTGCCACCAAAGGGTCTGGGACTAGCAATCAGCCCCAGCATTTT.

At least ten counts were recorded for this clonotype. V and J are TRBV29-1 and TRBJ1-1; no firm D call. Germline CDR1 SQVTM, CDR2 ANQGSEA. V was pared by 5 bases and J by 2 bases, with 12 bases between. This CDR3 has 13 amino acids. This CDR3 reads CSVWNRENTEAFF. CDR3 bases: TGCAGCGTTTGGAACAGAGAAAACACTGAAGCTTTCTTT.

CDR3 protein: CASSPPTGTGHYGYTF. The CDR3 nucleotides are TGTGCCAGCAGCCCGCCTACCGGGACAGGGCACTATGGCTACACCTTC. V gene TRBV12-3 or TRBV12-4 combines with J gene TRBJ1-2; 9 bases line up with TRBD1. The CDR3 has 16 amino acids. The ends lost 6 bases at V and 3 bases at J; junction bases unmatched: 11.

The chain uses TRBV5-1 and TRBJ1-1; 9 bases map to TRBD1. Per the germline V gene, CDR1 is SGHRS and CDR2 is YFSETQ. The CDR3 contains 15 residues. V shed 4 bases and J 3 bases; nucleotides not matched to a gene: 7. The CDR3 here is CASSDTQGAYTEAFF. The CDR3 DNA is TGCGCCAGCAGCGATACACAGGGGGCATACACTGAAGCTTTCTTT. Using reference TRBV5-1 and TRBJ1-1 for the parts outside the CDR3, the full variable domain is KAGVTQTPRYLIKTRGQQVTLSCSPISGHRSVSWYQQTPGQGLQFLFEYFSETQRNKGNFPGRFSGRQFSNSRSEMNVSTLELGDSALYLCASSDTQGAYTEAFFGQGTRLTVV.

This chain connects TRBV7-9 to TRBJ2-2; TRBD2 might be the D (5 bases). The CDR3 is made up of 14 amino acids. V was shortened by 11 bases and J by 0 bases, with 13 bases between the two germline ends. Looked up from germline, CDR1 is SEHNR and CDR2 is FQNEAQ (reference sequence). The CDR3 reads CAGRAETNTGELFF. The CDR3 DNA follows: TGTGCCGGGAGAGCGGAAACGAACACCGGGGAGCTGTTTTTT. The full variable domain, completed using reference TRBV7-9 and TRBJ2-2, is DTGVSQNPRHKITKRGQNVTFRCDPISEHNRLYWYRQTLGQGPEFLTYFQNEAQLEKSRLLSDRFSAERPKGSFSTLEIQRTEQGDSAMYLCAGRAETNTGELFFGEGSRLTVL.

This clonotype occurred a few times. The rearrangement uses TRBV5-6 and TRBJ2-7, with D perhaps matching TRBD2 (5 bases). Trimming took 0 bases from V and 3 from J, leaving 13 bases between them. Germline V gene sequence: CDR1 SGHDT, CDR2 YYEEEE. The CDR3 contains 15 residues. The CDR3 is CASSLVLSGFYEQYF. CDR3 bases: TGTGCCAGCAGCTTGGTTTTATCGGGGTTCTACGAGCAGTACTTC.

This clonotype came up many times. The V and J genes are TRBV27 and TRBJ1-1; possibly TRBD1 for D (5 bases). V dropped 5 bases and J dropped 0 bases, with 10 bases sitting between them. Germline lookup yields CDR1 MNHEY and CDR2 SMNVEV (reference sequence). The CDR3 spans 14 residues. The CDR3 here is CASSLGAMNTEAFF. The DNA of the CDR3 is TGTGCCAGCAGTCTCGGGGCTATGAACACTGAAGCTTTCTTT.

The chain is built from TRBV7-9 and TRBJ1-2; 12 nucleotides match TRBD1. Germline V gives CDR1 SEHNR, CDR2 FQNEAQ (reference sequence). The CDR3 is made up of 18 amino acids. The V gene end was trimmed by 1 base and the J gene end by 9 bases; junction bases not matched to a gene: 15. The CDR3 protein is CASSLGLGDRGLPLSYTF. CDR3 in DNA: TGTGCCAGCAGCTTAGGATTAGGGGACAGGGGGCTCCCCTTGAGCTACACCTTC.

V is TRBV2 and J is TRBJ1-1; weak D call: TRBD1 (6 bases). Germline V gene data show CDR1 as SNHLY and CDR2 as FYNNEI. V lost 7 bases, J lost 7 bases, and 19 bases lay in between. CDR3 length: 14 amino acids. The DNA of the CDR3 is TGTGCCAGCACCCTCGGGGGGGGCGGGGGTGAAGCTTTCTTT. Its protein is CASTLGGGGGEAFF.